This T cell receptor (beta chain) was captured by sequencing in a study of shared clonotypes between healthy human individuals. Donors comprised only Caucasian adults living in Nashville, Tennessee. The method was immunoSEQ multiplex PCR; TCRdb's version includes in-frame clones alone and lacks a portion of them. The sample yields roughly 680,000 clones, about two thirds seen once. The study, taken as a whole, reports: In the sorted subsets, rarefaction showed sequencing was incomplete despite large depth.

Comments on this clone: Antigen: not known.

V dropped 0 bases and J dropped 0 bases, with 8 bases sitting between them. The CDR3 loop spans 16 amino acids. Germline V gene sequence: CDR1 LGHNA, CDR2 YNFKEQ. The sequenced sample consisted of memory CD4+ T cells sorted from blood. Subset specified: CD45RA-negative fraction. The rearrangement uses TRBV4-2 and TRBJ1-4; a possible D gene is TRBD1 (5 bases). This receptor was taken from a woman aged 25-40 years in good health. CDR3 in DNA: TGTGCCAGCAGCCAAGATCAAGGGGCAACTAATGAAAAACTGTTTTTT. Protein product: CASSQDQGATNEKLFF.